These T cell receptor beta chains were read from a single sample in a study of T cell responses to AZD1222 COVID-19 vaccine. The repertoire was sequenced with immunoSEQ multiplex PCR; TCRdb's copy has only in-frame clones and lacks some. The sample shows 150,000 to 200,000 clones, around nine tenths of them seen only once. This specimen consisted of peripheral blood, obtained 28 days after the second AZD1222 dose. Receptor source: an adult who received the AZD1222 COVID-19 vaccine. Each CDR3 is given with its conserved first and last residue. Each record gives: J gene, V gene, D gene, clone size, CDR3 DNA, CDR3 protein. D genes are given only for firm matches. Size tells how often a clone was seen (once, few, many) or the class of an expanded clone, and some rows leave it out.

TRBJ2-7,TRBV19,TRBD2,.,TGTGCCAGTAAGCCACAGACTAGCGGTTACGAGCAGTACTTC,CASKPQTSGYEQYF
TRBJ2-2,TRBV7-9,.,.,TGTGCCAGCAGCTTAGGGCAGGTATCCGGGGAGCTGTTTTTT,CASSLGQVSGELFF
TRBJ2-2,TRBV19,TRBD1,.,TGTGCCAGTAGTACACCAGGGGGCCTGAACACCGGGGAGCTGTTTTTT,CASSTPGGLNTGELFF
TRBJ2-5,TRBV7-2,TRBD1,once,TGTGCCAGCAGTCTAGACAGGGGGTGGGAGACCCAGTACTTC,CASSLDRGWETQYF
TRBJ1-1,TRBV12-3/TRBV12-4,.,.,TGTGCCAGCAGTTTTTGGGCGAACACTGAAGCTTTCTTT,CASSFWANTEAFF
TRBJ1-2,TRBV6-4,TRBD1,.,TGTGCCAGCAGTATTTTAGGACAGGATGGCTACACCTTC,CASSILGQDGYTF
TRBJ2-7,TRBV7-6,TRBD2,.,TGTGCCAGCAGCTTAGCGGGGACTAGCGGCTACGAGCAGTACTTC,CASSLAGTSGYEQYF
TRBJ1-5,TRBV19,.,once,TGTGCCAGTAGGAGTTTCGACCCCGGATTGGATCAGCCCCAGCATTTT,CASRSFDPGLDQPQHF
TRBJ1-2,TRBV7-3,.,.,TGTGCCAGCAGCTTAAACGGGGACACGAGTAACTATGGCTACACCTTC,CASSLNGDTSNYGYTF
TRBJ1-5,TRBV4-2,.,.,TGTGCCAGCAGCCATAGCAGCAAGGGAGTACCGACAAATCAGCCCCAGCATTTT,CASSHSSKGVPTNQPQHF
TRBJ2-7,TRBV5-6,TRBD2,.,TGTGCCAGCAGCCACCCCCAGCGGGAGGGGGCAGAGCAGTACTTC,CASSHPQREGAEQYF
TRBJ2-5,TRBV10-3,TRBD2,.,TGTGCCACCGGGGGGCAAGAGACCCAGTACTTC,CATGGQETQYF
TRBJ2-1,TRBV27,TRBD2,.,TGTGCCAGCAGTTTAAACGGCGGGAGGGCGGACAATGAGCAGTTCTTC,CASSLNGGRADNEQFF
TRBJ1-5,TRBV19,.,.,TGTGCCAGTAGTATCCGCGGGGAGGGTCAGCCCCAGCATTTT,CASSIRGEGQPQHF
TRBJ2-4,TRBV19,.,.,TGTGCCAGTAGTATGGGTAGGCAGGGGCGCAAAAACATTCAGTACTTC,CASSMGRQGRKNIQYF
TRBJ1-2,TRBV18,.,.,TGTGCCAGCTCACGACAGGACTATGGCTACACCTTC,CASSRQDYGYTF
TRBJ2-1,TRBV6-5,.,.,TGTGCCAGCAGTACTGGAAGTTACAATGAGCAGTTCTTC,CASSTGSYNEQFF
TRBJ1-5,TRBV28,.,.,TGTGCCAGCAGTCCTCATCGGGGGGGAGGAGGTCAGCCCCAGCATTTT,CASSPHRGGGGQPQHF
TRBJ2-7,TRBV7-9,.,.,TGTGCCAGCAGCTTAGCAGGACCAGGGAGAGGATACGAGCAGTACTTC,CASSLAGPGRGYEQYF
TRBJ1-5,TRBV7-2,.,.,TGTGCCAGCAGCTTAGTTGGTAATCAGCCCCAGCATTTT,CASSLVGNQPQHF
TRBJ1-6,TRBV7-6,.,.,TGTGCCAGCAGCTTAAGCCCCACAGGGTTTAATTCACCCCTCCACTTT,CASSLSPTGFNSPLHF
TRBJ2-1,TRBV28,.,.,TGTGCCAGCAGTTCCCCCCGGGGGAGTGGGAATGAGCAGTTCTTC,CASSSPRGSGNEQFF
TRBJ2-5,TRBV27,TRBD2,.,TGTGCCAGCAGACGCGAGCGGGAGATCTTAGAGACCCAGTACTTC,CASRREREILETQYF
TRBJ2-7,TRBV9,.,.,TGTGCCAGCAGCGTAGCGCAGGCCTACGAGCAGTACTTC,CASSVAQAYEQYF
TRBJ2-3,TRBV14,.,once,TGTGCCAGCAGCTCCCGGTTGGGCTGGACAGATACGCAGTATTTT,CASSSRLGWTDTQYF
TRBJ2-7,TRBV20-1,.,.,TGCAGTGCTAGAGTAGGCTACGAGCAGTACTTC,CSARVGYEQYF
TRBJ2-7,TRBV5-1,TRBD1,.,TGCGCCAGCAGCCTCCGTCCAGGGGGCGGAGGCGAGCAGTACTTC,CASSLRPGGGGEQYF
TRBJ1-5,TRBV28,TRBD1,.,TGTGCCAGCAGGAGCGGACAGGGCAATCAGCCCCAGCATTTT,CASRSGQGNQPQHF
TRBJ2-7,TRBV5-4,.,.,TGTGCCAGCAGCGCCCGGACAGCCAACGAGCAGTACTTC,CASSARTANEQYF
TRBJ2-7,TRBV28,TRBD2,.,TGTGCCAGCAGCCCGACTAGCGTCCACGAGCAGTACTTC,CASSPTSVHEQYF
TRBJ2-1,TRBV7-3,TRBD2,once,TGTGCCAGCAGCTTTAGCGGGAACGGTGAGCAGTTCTTC,CASSFSGNGEQFF
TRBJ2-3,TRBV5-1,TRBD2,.,TGCGCCAGCAGTCTCACTAGCGGGAGTACAGATACGCAGTATTTT,CASSLTSGSTDTQYF
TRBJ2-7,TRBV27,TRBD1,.,TGTGCCAGCAGTAGACACGGACAGGGAAGCAGCGAGCAGTACTTC,CASSRHGQGSSEQYF
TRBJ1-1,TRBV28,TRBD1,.,TGTGCCAGCAGTTTATCCCGGGACAGCCGTGTGGCTTTCTTT,CASSLSRDSRVAFF
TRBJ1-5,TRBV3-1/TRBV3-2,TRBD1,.,TGTGCCAGCAGCCCACAGGGGAATCAGCCCCAGCATTTT,CASSPQGNQPQHF
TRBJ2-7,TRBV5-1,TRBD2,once,TGCGCCAGCAGCCCCGGGACTAGCGACTACGAGCAGTACTTC,CASSPGTSDYEQYF
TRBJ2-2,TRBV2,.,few,TGTGCCAGCAGACCTCATGGAGGGACCGGGGAGCTGTTTTTT,CASRPHGGTGELFF